This TCR beta chain derives from a study of PD-1 blockade in classical Hodgkin lymphoma. The method was immunoSEQ multiplex PCR; TCRdb's version includes in-frame clones alone and lacks a portion of them. The table has around 53,000 clones, under 80% seen once; the top ten hold about 12%. Germline V gene sequence: CDR1 LGHNA, CDR2 YNFKEQ. V lost 3 bases and J lost 3, with 5 bases in between. The CDR3 is made up of 12 amino acids. Documented time point: cycle 4 day 1 (C4D1), after less than 7 weeks of nivolumab. Every patient had relapsed following autologous stem cell transplantation, and cohorts differed in brentuximab vedotin exposure. This clone occurred a few times. The antigen is unknown. The study, taken as a whole, reports: Repertoire difference causes, possibly disease activity or prior therapy, remain undefined. CD4+ TCR diversity, unlike CD8+, rose significantly by C4D1.

The source was peripheral blood mononuclear cells (PBMCs), collected before the fourth cycle of nivolumab. The sequence was obtained from a human donor with classical Hodgkin lymphoma. The chain uses TRBV4-2 and TRBJ1-1; D is unclear. DNA for the CDR3: TGTGCCAGCAGCCAGGGTTACACTGAAGCTTTCTTT. It codes for CASSQGYTEAFF.